This entry lists 10 T cell receptor beta chains sequenced from one sample in a study of shared clonotypes between healthy human individuals. Generated by immunoSEQ multiplex PCR, the TCRdb table keeps only in-frame clones and is missing some. This table has 950,000 to 1,300,000 clones, under 80% appearing once. What was sequenced was memory CD4+ T cells sorted from blood. The subset was: CD45RA-negative fraction. Every receptor here comes from a man between 18 and 35 years old in good health.

The CDR3 DNA is TGTGCCAGCAGTTTAGAACCGCGGAGAAGACCAGGTATCACTGAAGCTTTCTTT. This encodes CASSLEPRRRPGITEAFF. The chain links TRBV27 to TRBJ1-1; no clear D. Trimming left V 2 bases short and J 4 bases short, with 23 bases between. The germline V gene has CDR1 MNHEY and CDR2 SMNVEV (reference sequence). CDR3 length: 18 amino acids.

J is TRBJ1-4 and V is TRBV27, with 7 bases identical to TRBD1. The V gene's germline CDR1 is MNHEY and CDR2 SMNVEV (reference sequence). CDR3 length: 15 residues. Trimming cost V 6 bases and J 2 bases; bases outside gene matches: 6. The CDR3 nucleotides are TGTGCCAGCAGGGCAGGGGGAACTACTAATGAAAAACTGTTTTTT. It encodes CASRAGGTTNEKLFF.

The chain carries TRBV2 and TRBJ2-5; the match to TRBD1 covers 10 bases. V was clipped by 6 bases and J by 1 base; unmatched bases: 5. CDR3 length equals 15 residues. CDR1 is SNHLY, CDR2 FYNNEI, per germline. The CDR3 protein is CASRRDRGGQETQYF. CDR3 nucleotide sequence: TGTGCCAGCAGAAGGGACAGGGGTGGCCAAGAGACCCAGTACTTC.

In regard to this clone: The sample holds other DNA sequences that translate to the same CDR3. V usage is TRBV5-1 and J usage is TRBJ1-4, with 8 positions matching TRBD1. The CDR3 spans 13 residues. J lost 8 bases, V lost 0 bases, and 0 bases had no gene match. The V gene's germline CDR1 is SGHRS and CDR2 YFSETQ. This CDR3 reads CASSLGDREKLFF. CDR3 in DNA: TGCGCCAGCAGCTTGGGGGACAGGGAAAAACTGTTTTTT.

This clone appeared a few times. The chain links TRBV7-2 to TRBJ2-7; 12 bases are a match to TRBD2. This CDR3 has 15 residues. V shed 6 bases and J 5 bases; nucleotides not matched to a gene: 8. Germline V lookup: CDR1 SGHTA, CDR2 FQGNSA. This chain's CDR3 is CASRSTSGSSHEQYF. The CDR3 nucleotides are TGTGCCAGCAGATCGACTAGCGGGAGTTCCCACGAGCAGTACTTC.

The chain joins TRBV4-3 to TRBJ2-3; 7 nucleotides match TRBD2. Per the germline V gene, CDR1 is LGHNA and CDR2 is YSLEER. V lost 1 base and J lost 2; bases outside the gene matches: 9. This CDR3 has 17 residues. Here the CDR3 reads CASSQGVGGKFTDTQYF. The CDR3 DNA reads as TGCGCCAGCAGCCAAGGCGTGGGAGGGAAATTCACAGATACGCAGTATTTT.

V usage is TRBV6-4 and J usage is TRBJ2-3, with 11 bases aligning to TRBD2. The CDR3 is made up of 15 amino acids. CDR1 is MRHNA, CDR2 SNTAGT, per germline. Trimming cost V 6 bases and J 4 bases; bases outside gene matches: 6. The CDR3 nucleotides are TGTGCCAGCAGCCCTACTAGCGGGAGTCCAGATACGCAGTATTTT. This translates into CASSPTSGSPDTQYF.

This clone has only a few counts. The V and J genes are TRBV19 and TRBJ1-1; perhaps TRBD1 as D (5 bases). The V end was cut by 5 bases, the J end by 1 base, with 8 bases between. Germline V gene data show CDR1 as LNHDA and CDR2 as SQIVND (reference sequence). The CDR3 extends over 13 amino acids. This CDR3 is CASSWQGNTEAFF. CDR3 nucleotide sequence: TGTGCCAGTAGTTGGCAGGGGAACACTGAAGCTTTCTTT. The complete variable domain, with remaining parts taken from reference TRBV19 and TRBJ1-1, reads DGGITQSPKYLFRKEGQNVTLSCEQNLNHDAMYWYRQDPGQGLRLIYYSQIVNDFQKGDIAEGYSVSREKKESFPLTVTSAQKNPTAFYLCASSWQGNTEAFFGQGTRLTVV.

This clone has at least ten counts. The chain is built from TRBV21-1 and TRBJ2-7. TRBV21-1 is designated a pseudogene. This CDR3 is built from 15 residues. CDR3 DNA sequence: TGTGCCAGCAGCAAAATGGGGGAGAGCTCCTACGAGCAGTACTTC. Its translation: CASSKMGESSYEQYF.

This clone was counted between two and nine times. V usage is TRBV6-1 and J usage is TRBJ2-3; perhaps D is TRBD1 or TRBD2 (5 bases each). This CDR3 spans 17 amino acids. Germline values: CDR1 MNHNS, CDR2 SASEGT. The V gene lost 4 bases and the J gene lost 0 bases, with 17 bases spanning the gap. CDR3 nucleotide sequence: TGTGCCAGCAGTGTCAGGGACGCCCTGAAAAGCACAGATACGCAGTATTTT. It yields the protein CASSVRDALKSTDTQYF.